Listed below are T cell receptor beta chains from one sample, sequenced in a study. TCRdb re-called the 5' RACE reads through MiXCR, storing one row per CDR3 protein. This table holds approximately 57,000 distinct CDR3 sequences, under 25% found once. The sample taken for sequencing was tumor-infiltrating Tregs sorted from the breast tumor. The receptor source for this set is a female donor with breast cancer. Each CDR3 is given with its conserved first and last residue. The D gene is left open where the match is weak. Not all rows give a size; the values are once, few, many and, for expanded clones, a class.

D	size	V	J	DNA	CDR3
-	few	TRBV5-5	TRBJ2-7	TGTGCCAGCAGCAGCGGGACAGCTCAATATTACGAGCAGTACTTC	CASSSGTAQYYEQYF
-	-	TRBV7-2	TRBJ2-1	TGTGCCAGCAGCTTCCTAATTCGATCCCGAGGGCAGTTCTTC	CASSFLIRSRGQFF
-	few	TRBV5-6	TRBJ2-1	TGTGCCAGCAGCTTGGTTTGGCCTAAATACAATGAGCAGTTCTTC	CASSLVWPKYNEQFF
TRBD1	-	TRBV7-2	TRBJ1-6	TGTGCCAGCAGCTTTCGGACAGGGGTAGGCTCACCCCTCCACTTT	CASSFRTGVGSPLHF
-	few	TRBV6-2/TRBV6-3	TRBJ2-7	TGTGCCAGCAGTTACTCCTCTGGGAGGGAGCAGTACTTC	CASSYSSGREQYF
-	medium-sized	TRBV5-1	TRBJ1-1	TGCGCCAGCAGCTTGGGATCGAGGAGCACTGAAGCTTTCTTT	CASSLGSRSTEAFF
-	-	TRBV10-3	TRBJ2-3	TGTGCCATCAGTGAGTCGACAGGATCAGATATGCAGTATTTT	CAISESTGSDMQYF
-	-	TRBV2	TRBJ2-6	TGTGCCAGCAAATTATCTTGGGCCAGGAGATCTGGGGCCAACGTCCTGACTTTC	CASKLSWARRSGANVLTF
TRBD1	few	TRBV12-3/TRBV12-4	TRBJ1-5	TGTGCCAGCAGTTTCTCGGGACAGGGCCATCAGCCCCAGCATTTT	CASSFSGQGHQPQHF
TRBD1	-	TRBV5-6	TRBJ1-6	TGTGCCAGCAGGGAGACCGGGACAGGGGCACCCCTCCACTTT	CASRETGTGAPLHF
TRBD2	-	TRBV19	TRBJ2-1	TGTGCCAGTAGTGTAGCCTCGACTAGCGGGAGTTTCTACAATGAGCAGTTCTTC	CASSVASTSGSFYNEQFF
-	-	TRBV6-2/TRBV6-3	TRBJ2-7	TGTGCCAGCAGTTATTACGGCACCCGCTCCTACGAGCAGTACTTC	CASSYYGTRSYEQYF
-	many	TRBV5-1	TRBJ1-1	TGCGCCAGCAGCTACGGGGGGACTGAAGCTTTCTTT	CASSYGGTEAFF